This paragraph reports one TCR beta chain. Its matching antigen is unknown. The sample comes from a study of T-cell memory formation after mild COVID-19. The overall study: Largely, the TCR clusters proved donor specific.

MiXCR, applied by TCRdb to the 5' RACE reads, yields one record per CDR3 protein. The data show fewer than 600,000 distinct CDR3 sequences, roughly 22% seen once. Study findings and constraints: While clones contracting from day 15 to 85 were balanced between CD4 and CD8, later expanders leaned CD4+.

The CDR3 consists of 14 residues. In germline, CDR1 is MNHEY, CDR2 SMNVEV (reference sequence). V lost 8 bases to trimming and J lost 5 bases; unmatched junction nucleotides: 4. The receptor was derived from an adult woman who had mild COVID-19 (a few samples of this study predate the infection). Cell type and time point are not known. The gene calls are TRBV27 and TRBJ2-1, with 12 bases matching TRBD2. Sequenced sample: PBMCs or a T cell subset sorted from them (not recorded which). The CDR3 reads CASRLAGANNEQFF. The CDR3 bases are TGTGCCAGCCGACTAGCGGGGGCTAACAATGAGCAGTTCTTC.